This T cell receptor beta chain appears in the sequencing data of a study of OX40 agonist ivuxolimab in advanced cancers. On the study more broadly: Recorded diagnoses for dose-escalation patients were hepatocellular carcinoma, melanoma, renal cell or head and neck cancer.

Profiled with immunoSEQ multiplex PCR; TCRdb holds only in-frame clones, not every one. Altogether around 50,000 clones are present, 79% being singletons, with the ten largest covering less than 2%. V gave up 3 bases and J gave up 2 bases, with 11 bases separating them. Germline values: CDR1 SGHAT, CDR2 FQNNGV. The CDR3 is made up of 14 amino acids. Patients were ruled out by autoimmune disease history or systemic immunosuppression. A single count supports this clone. This TCR was recovered from an adult with an advanced solid tumor such as melanoma, head and neck, liver or kidney cancer. The rearrangement uses TRBV11-2 and TRBJ2-7; D unresolved. The sample in question was CD4+ or CD8+ T cells sorted from blood, obtained in a trial of the OX40 agonist ivuxolimab. The CDR3 reads CASSFKELTYEQYF. CDR3 nucleotides: TGTGCCAGCAGCTTCAAGGAATTGACCTACGAGCAGTACTTC.